The next 21 T cell receptor beta chains were all read from a single sample in a study of vaccination effects on CD4 cells after COVID-19. Using immunoSEQ multiplex PCR, the repertoire was profiled, and TCRdb retains in-frame clones only, with some absent. Altogether some 15,000 clones are present, 76% being singletons, with the ten largest covering around 23%. Antigen-specific CD4+ T cells were expanded (with viral peptide pools) by the ViraFEST assay ahead of sequencing. At the end of less than 12 days of culture, CD4+ T cells were isolated. Antigens of these TCRs are unknown. Sequencing was performed on CD4+ T cells from PBMCs cultured with HCoV-229E spike peptides, taken before COVID-19 vaccination. These receptors were taken from a human donor who received a COVID-19 vaccine.

The V and J genes are TRBV5-1 and TRBJ2-5; D may be TRBD2 (6 bases). Germline loops: CDR1 SGHRS, CDR2 YFSETQ. This CDR3 region has 13 residues. V lost 6 bases, J lost 2 bases, and 11 bases lay in between. CDR3 in DNA: TGCGCCAGCACCTATAGCGGACAAGAGACCCAGTACTTC. Translation: CASTYSGQETQYF.

The V and J genes are TRBV6-5 and TRBJ2-7; D might be TRBD1 or TRBD2, each matching 5 bases. The germline V and J ends were trimmed by 6 bases and 2 bases, with 17 bases remaining between them. Germline V gene lookup returns CDR1 MNHEY and CDR2 SVGAGI. This CDR3 has 15 residues. CDR3 bases: TGTGCCAGCAGGCTGACCGGGACGGTTACCTACGAGCAGTACTTC. It is translated as CASRLTGTVTYEQYF.

The rearrangement uses TRBV6-6 and TRBJ2-7; 7 nucleotides agree with TRBD1. The CDR3 extends over 12 amino acids. V lost 5 bases and J lost 3; bases outside the gene matches: 1. In germline, CDR1 is MNHNY, CDR2 SVGAGI (reference sequence). The DNA of the CDR3 is TGTGCCAGCAGTAGACAGGGCTACGAGCAGTACTTC. Encoded protein: CASSRQGYEQYF.

This clone was seen only once. This chain connects TRBV29-1 to TRBJ2-3; D perhaps matches TRBD2 (6 bases). V lost 5 bases and J lost 5, with 14 bases in between. This CDR3 contains 13 residues. The germline CDR1 and CDR2 sequences are SQVTM and ANQGSEA. Here the CDR3 DNA reads TGCAGCGTTACGGGACTGCTGCTAGATACGCAGTATTTT. Translating it yields CSVTGLLLDTQYF.

The chain employs TRBV12-3 or TRBV12-4 and TRBJ1-2; maybe TRBD1 (5 bases). CDR3 size: 13 residues. V was clipped by 6 bases and J by 8 bases, with 16 bases between them. Here the CDR3 reads CASSRGLTGGYTF. The CDR3, as DNA: TGTGCCAGCAGCCGGGGACTGACTGGCGGCTACACCTTC.

This clone was seen just once. This chain connects TRBV18 to TRBJ2-5; 10 bases map to TRBD1. V was clipped by 4 bases and J by 5 bases; unmatched bases: 7. The CDR3 extends over 15 amino acids. The germline V gene has CDR1 KGHSH and CDR2 LQKENI. CDR3 protein: CASSLQTGGAETQYF. In DNA, the CDR3 is TGTGCCAGCTCACTACAGACAGGGGGCGCGGAGACCCAGTACTTC.

This clone has just a few counts. Here the CDR3 DNA reads TGTGCCAGCAGCTCCTTCGGCAGAACTGAAGCTTTCTTT. Its translation: CASSSFGRTEAFF. The chain employs TRBV14 and TRBJ1-1; D gene unclear. The CDR3 runs to 13 residues. Germline-derived CDR1 and CDR2 are SGHDN and FVKESK. Trimming pared 5 bases from V and 5 bases from J, leaving 12 bases between.

V usage is TRBV28 and J usage is TRBJ2-7, with 8 bases fitting TRBD1. The V gene end was trimmed by 8 bases and the J gene end by 2 bases; junction bases not matched to a gene: 2. Germline V gene data show CDR1 as MDHEN and CDR2 as SYDVKM. The CDR3 covers 12 residues. CDR3: CASRQGPYEQYF. DNA for the CDR3: TGTGCCAGCCGACAGGGGCCCTACGAGCAGTACTTC.

The V call is TRBV10-3, the J call TRBJ2-3, with D perhaps matching TRBD2 (5 bases). Germline V gives CDR1 ENHRY, CDR2 SYGVKD. Trimming left V 3 bases short and J 6 bases short, with 16 bases between. The CDR3 runs to 15 residues. DNA for the CDR3: TGTGCCATCAGTGAATCGGGGTACTTGGCCGATACGCAGTATTTT. This translates into CAISESGYLADTQYF.

This clone appeared a single time. V usage is TRBV18 and J usage is TRBJ1-4; D is undetermined. Trimming removed 3 bases from V and 0 bases from J, with 11 bases in between. CDR1 and CDR2 (germline): KGHSH, LQKENI. This CDR3 has 16 amino acids. This CDR3 is CASSPNPAATNEKLFF. The CDR3 nucleotides read TGTGCCAGCTCACCTAATCCGGCAGCAACTAATGAAAAACTGTTTTTT.

The chain employs TRBV11-2 and TRBJ2-1; 10 nucleotides match TRBD2. The V and J ends lost 0 bases and 8 bases, in that order; junction bases with no gene match: 7. The CDR3 runs 16 residues. Germline assignment: CDR1 SGHAT and CDR2 FQNNGV. CDR3 residues: CASSLEVAGGSDEQFF. CDR3 nucleotides: TGTGCCAGCAGCTTAGAGGTAGCGGGGGGATCGGATGAGCAGTTCTTC. The full variable domain, completed using reference TRBV11-2 and TRBJ2-1, is EAGVAQSPRYKIIEKRQSVAFWCNPISGHATLYWYQQILGQGPKLLIQFQNNGVVDDSQLPKDRFSAERLKGVDSTLKIQPAKLEDSAVYLCASSLEVAGGSDEQFFGPGTRLTVL.

The rearrangement links TRBV19 to TRBJ1-2; TRBD1 agrees at 7 bases. Germline V CDR1 and CDR2: LNHDA, SQIVND (reference sequence). The J segment lost 4 bases and the V segment lost 5 bases, leaving 7 bases of the junction unmatched. The CDR3 loop spans 14 amino acids. The CDR3 here is CASSPGGTAYGYTF. The CDR3, as DNA: TGTGCCAGTAGTCCGGGGGGGACAGCCTATGGCTACACCTTC.

CDR3 region: CASMTGALETYEQYF. The CDR3, as DNA: TGTGCCAGCATGACGGGGGCCCTAGAGACCTACGAGCAGTACTTC. The chain couples TRBV28 to TRBJ2-7; D is tentatively TRBD1 or TRBD2 (6 bases each). Trimming took 7 bases from V and 2 from J, leaving 18 bases between them. The V gene's germline CDR1 is MDHEN and CDR2 SYDVKM. The CDR3 is 15 residues long.

The chain recombines TRBV6-2 or TRBV6-3 with TRBJ2-7; D is undetermined. Germline V gives CDR1 MNHEY, CDR2 SVGEGT. The CDR3 has 12 residues. V was trimmed by 2 bases and J by 6 bases, leaving 8 bases between them. The CDR3 loop is CASSYSTREQYF. The CDR3 DNA sequence: TGTGCCAGCAGTTACAGCACCCGCGAGCAGTACTTC.

The chain uses TRBV28 and TRBJ2-1; TRBD2 agrees at 13 bases. The CDR3 loop spans 15 amino acids. CDR1 is MDHEN, CDR2 SYDVKM, per germline. V was pared by 2 bases and J by 7 bases, with 2 bases of the junction left unmatched. The CDR3 region is CASSLGLAGVNEQFF. CDR3 coding DNA: TGTGCCAGCAGTTTAGGACTAGCGGGAGTGAATGAGCAGTTCTTC.

The V gene is TRBV18, the J gene TRBJ2-3; 7 bases line up with TRBD1. V shed 3 bases, J shed 3 bases, and the junction held 6 bases outside the gene matches. The V gene's germline CDR1 is KGHSH and CDR2 LQKENI. The CDR3 has 15 amino acids. For the CDR3, the DNA is TGTGCCAGCTCACCGGAGAGGGGGCGAACAGATACGCAGTATTTT. Its translation is CASSPERGRTDTQYF. The whole variable domain, filled in from reference TRBV18 and TRBJ2-3, reads NAGVMQNPRHLVRRRGQEARLRCSPMKGHSHVYWYRQLPEEGLKFMVYLQKENIIDESGMPKERFSAEFPKEGPSILRIQQVVRGDSAAYFCASSPERGRTDTQYFGPGTRLTVL.

A few counts support this clone. The chain uses TRBV5-6 and TRBJ1-5, with 7 bases aligning to TRBD1. In germline, CDR1 is SGHDT, CDR2 YYEEEE. Trimming at V came to 7 bases and at J to 10 bases, leaving 14 bases not matched to a gene. The CDR3 is 14 residues long. The CDR3 nucleotides are TGTGCCAGCGGCCGAGGGGTCAGGGGGGAACCCCAGCATTTT. Its protein is CASGRGVRGEPQHF. Full variable domain (rest looked up from reference TRBV5-6 and TRBJ1-5): DAGVTQSPTHLIKTRGQQVTLRCSPKSGHDTVSWYQQALGQGPQFIFQYYEEEERQRGNFPDRFSGHQFPNYSSELNVNALLLGDSALYLCASGRGVRGEPQHFGDGTRLSIL.

The rearrangement uses TRBV6-5 and TRBJ1-1, with D perhaps matching TRBD1 (6 bases). From germline, CDR1 is MNHEY and CDR2 SVGAGI. V lost 6 bases and J 5 bases, leaving 10 bases between the germline ends. The CDR3 is 12 amino acids. The CDR3 DNA is TGTGCCAGCAGGACTGGACAGACTGAAGCTTTCTTT. It is translated as CASRTGQTEAFF.

V usage is TRBV9 and J usage is TRBJ2-1; no clear D. The length of the CDR3 is 13 residues. V was clipped by 2 bases and J by 10 bases, with 13 bases between them. Germline loops: CDR1 SGDLS, CDR2 YYNGEE. The CDR3 DNA follows: TGTGCCAGCAGCGTGGCACCAACGCGGGAGCAGTTCTTC. Its translation is CASSVAPTREQFF.

This clone was picked up a small number of times. CDR3 DNA: TGTGCCAGCAGGGAGACCGGGACAGGTTATTCACCCCTCCACTTT. Encoded protein: CASRETGTGYSPLHF. The rearrangement uses TRBV3-1 (or the pseudogene TRBV3-2) and TRBJ1-6, with 8 bases aligning to TRBD1. Germline V gene data show CDR1 as LGHDT and CDR2 as YNNKEL (reference sequence). V gave up 6 bases and J gave up 8 bases; unmatched junction bases: 9. The CDR3 runs to 15 residues.

The gene calls are TRBV5-5 and TRBJ1-1, with TRBD1 matching 9 bases. The J segment lost 5 bases and the V segment lost 4 bases, leaving 9 bases of the junction unmatched. Germline V gene data show CDR1 as SGHKS and CDR2 as YYEKEE (reference sequence). The CDR3 has 15 residues. CDR3 sequence reads: CASSTRTGEWTEAFF. The CDR3 DNA reads as TGTGCCAGCAGCACACGGACAGGGGAGTGGACTGAAGCTTTCTTT.